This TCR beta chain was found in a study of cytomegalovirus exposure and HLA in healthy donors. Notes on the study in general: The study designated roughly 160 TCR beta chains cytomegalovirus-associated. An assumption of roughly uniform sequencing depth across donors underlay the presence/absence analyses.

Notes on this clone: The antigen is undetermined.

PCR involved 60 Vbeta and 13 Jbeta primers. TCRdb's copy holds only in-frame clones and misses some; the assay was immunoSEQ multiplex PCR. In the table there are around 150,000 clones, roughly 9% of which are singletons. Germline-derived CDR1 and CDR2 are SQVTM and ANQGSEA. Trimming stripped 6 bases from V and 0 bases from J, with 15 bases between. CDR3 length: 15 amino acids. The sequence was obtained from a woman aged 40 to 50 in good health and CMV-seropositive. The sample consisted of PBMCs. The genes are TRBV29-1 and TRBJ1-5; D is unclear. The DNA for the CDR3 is TGCAGCGTGAGGGATAGTCCGGGTAGCAATCAGCCCCAGCATTTT. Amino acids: CSVRDSPGSNQPQHF. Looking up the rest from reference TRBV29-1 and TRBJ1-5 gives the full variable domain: SAVISQKPSRDICQRGTSLTIQCQVDSQVTMMFWYRQQPGQSLTLIATANQGSEATYESGFVIDKFPISRPNLTFSTLTVSNMSPEDSSIYLCSVRDSPGSNQPQHFGDGTRLSIL.